The 10 T cell receptor beta chains in this list originate from one sample, sequenced in a study of cytomegalovirus exposure and HLA in healthy donors. The PCR had 60 Vbeta and 13 Jbeta primers. Clones were read by immunoSEQ multiplex PCR, and TCRdb kept only the in-frame ones, dropping some. The sample consists of 140,000 or so clones, nearly 90% of them appearing once. Sequencing was done on a sample of PBMCs. Every receptor here comes from a woman aged 40 to 55 in good health and CMV-seronegative.

This clone has only a few counts. The rearrangement links TRBV11-2 to TRBJ2-2; 9 bases fit TRBD2. This CDR3 is built from 17 residues. Germline CDR1 reads SGHAT; CDR2 reads FQNNGV. Losses at the gene ends were 7 bases for V and 4 bases for J; bases not matched to a gene: 13. Written as DNA, the CDR3 is TGTGCCAGCAAAAAGGGGGCAAGCGGGGGGTTCACCGGGGAGCTGTTTTTT. Its translation is CASKKGASGGFTGELFF.

V and J are TRBV28 and TRBJ2-5; D unclear. Germline V CDR1 and CDR2: MDHEN, SYDVKM. The germline V and J ends were trimmed by 5 bases and 4 bases, with 14 bases remaining between them. The CDR3 runs 14 residues. This CDR3 is CASSPGGRGETQYF. DNA of the CDR3: TGTGCCAGCAGTCCCGGCGGTCGCGGAGAGACCCAGTACTTC.

The V and J genes are TRBV2 and TRBJ1-2; D is ambiguous. Between the trimmed V and J ends, which lost 4 bases and 2 bases, there was a span of 14 bases. The CDR3 is 15 amino acids. Germline V CDR1 and CDR2: SNHLY, FYNNEI. The CDR3 sequence: CASSVLYRENYGYTF. The CDR3 DNA sequence: TGTGCCAGCAGTGTCTTGTACCGGGAAAACTATGGCTACACCTTC.

This chain uses TRBV5-1 with TRBJ2-7; TRBD1 is a possible D gene (5 bases). Per the germline V gene, CDR1 is SGHRS and CDR2 is YFSETQ. Trimming shortened V by 0 bases and J by 4 bases, and 14 bases separated the two germline ends. The CDR3 consists of 15 residues. In DNA form, the CDR3 reads TGCGCCAGCAGCTTGGGTGGGGCCCGTAATTACGAGCAGTACTTC. As protein: CASSLGGARNYEQYF.

There are a few counts of this clone. This chain uses TRBV7-2 with TRBJ2-2; TRBD1 matches at 9 bases. V dropped 2 bases and J dropped 6; count of bases not matched to a gene: 7. This CDR3 contains 16 residues. Germline CDR1 reads SGHTA; CDR2 reads FQGNSA. CDR3 protein: CASSLRGTGSPGELFF. The DNA of the CDR3 is TGTGCCAGCAGCTTAAGAGGGACAGGGTCGCCCGGGGAGCTGTTTTTT.

This clone has more than one count but fewer than ten. V is TRBV4-3 and J is TRBJ2-1; D is undetermined. Germline V CDR1 and CDR2: LGHNA, YSLEER. V was pared by 4 bases and J by 0 bases, with 13 bases between. The CDR3 loop spans 16 amino acids. CDR3 nucleotide sequence: TGCGCCAGCAGCCGGCTCGTTCGAGGCTCCTACAATGAGCAGTTCTTC. Protein sequence: CASSRLVRGSYNEQFF.

A single count supports this clone. The chain carries TRBV6-5 and TRBJ2-7; 11 bases fit TRBD1. The V and J ends lost 6 bases and 4 bases, in that order; junction bases with no gene match: 5. The CDR3 is 14 amino acids. Germline loops: CDR1 MNHEY, CDR2 SVGAGI. CDR3 sequence reads: CASRRTGGDYEQYF. In nucleotides, the CDR3 is TGTGCCAGCAGGCGGACAGGGGGCGATTACGAGCAGTACTTC.

The V gene is TRBV11-2, the J gene TRBJ2-7; 7 bases are a match to TRBD2. The CDR3 covers 14 residues. V gave up 5 bases and J gave up 6 bases; unmatched junction bases: 10. CDR1 SGHAT and CDR2 FQNNGV come from the germline V gene. For the CDR3, the DNA is TGTGCCAGCAGCCCCAGGGCGGGAGAAGGCGAGCAGTACTTC. This sequence encodes CASSPRAGEGEQYF. The variable domain in full, completed from reference TRBV11-2 and TRBJ2-7, reads EAGVAQSPRYKIIEKRQSVAFWCNPISGHATLYWYQQILGQGPKLLIQFQNNGVVDDSQLPKDRFSAERLKGVDSTLKIQPAKLEDSAVYLCASSPRAGEGEQYFGPGTRLTVT.

This clone was seen more than once but under ten times. V gene TRBV29-1 combines with J gene TRBJ2-5; D may be TRBD1 (6 bases). Germline-derived CDR1 and CDR2 are SQVTM and ANQGSEA. V gave up 6 bases and J gave up 9 bases, with 17 bases separating them. The length of the CDR3 is 12 residues. CDR3 residues: CSVATGSWAQYF. CDR3 in DNA: TGCAGCGTGGCGACAGGTAGCTGGGCCCAGTACTTC.

This chain joins TRBV14 and TRBJ2-7; possibly TRBD2 for D (6 bases). The CDR3 covers 14 residues. Trimming removed 4 bases at V and 3 bases at J, with 13 bases between. Germline V CDR1 and CDR2: SGHDN, FVKESK. CDR3 DNA: TGTGCCAGCAGCCCGGGGCAGGGAGGCTACGAGCAGTACTTC. This encodes CASSPGQGGYEQYF.